This T cell receptor beta chain was observed in a study of cytomegalovirus exposure and HLA in healthy donors (dated by TCRdb to about 2017). The study in broad terms: An earlier analysis of several hundred of the donors reported about 280 Gb of sequence data and 117 million unique TCR beta sequences obtained from around 190 million T cells. A later genetic analysis used genome-wide SNP genotypes for about 55% of the 666 donors, treating that subset as a discovery cohort. Donor age, sex, ethnicity and CMV serostatus were compiled alongside the repertoire data. The genetic ancestry cluster associated with self-reported Caucasian donors included around 76% of the approximately 400 genotyped donors. An early release that covered 500 to 800 HLA-typed donors contained 250 to 350 gigabases of sequencing data and tens of millions of unique TCR sequences. To decide whether each TCR beta V gene segment behaved as functional or pseudogenic, an earlier analysis of approximately 590 of the donors relied on high-throughput TCR beta sequencing. Both class I and class II loci were covered by HLA typing, at four-digit resolution. Along with the approximately 650-subject first cohort, a separate validation cohort of over a hundred different subjects was used. In a later analysis, previously published TCR beta repertoires from about 670 donors were re-analyzed and high-resolution HLA genotyping was added so that TCR occurrence patterns could be studied. All discovery cohort repertoires had been generated on a single sequencing platform. The study aimed to test whether cataloging public T cell receptors could reveal signatures of past pathogen exposure. The study profiled the T cell repertoires of under 700 subjects by immunosequencing and related them to cytomegalovirus serostatus. The number of donors typed differed by locus, with roughly 629-640 for A, B, C, DRB1 and DQB1, 522 for DQA1, 606 for DPA1, and some 440 for DPB1. High-throughput TCR immunosequencing, statistical association of individual TCRs with disease status, and machine learning were combined to predict cytomegalovirus infection status. Among 398 genotyped donors of the cohort, an average of around 240,000 unique TCR beta nucleotide sequences were sequenced per donor, around 18% of them non-productive. Because of strong linkage in the cohort, four or five DR-DQ haplotypes were treated as single units for association and clustering. The later analysis used no new phenotypic data to find candidate immune exposures, relying instead on TCR beta sequences and their occurrence across donors.

The cohort comprised fewer than 750 healthy bone marrow donors. At the time of sampling, every cohort member was nominally healthy, though immune exposures that went unrecorded were likely present. The donor was CMV seronegative and belonged to the group of several hundred seronegative cohort members. A peripheral blood sample was provided by each donor, and peripheral blood mononuclear cells were used for TCR beta sequencing. The Qiagen DNeasy Blood Extraction Kit was used to extract genomic DNA from the blood cell samples. With regard to this clone: It lacks a known antigen. The sample holds no much larger clone one base away, and base qualities are not on file.

Points the paper makes about the study in general: In a later analysis, several top co-occurrence clusters were reported to appear linked to parvovirus B19, influenza, CMV and Epstein-Barr virus. A later genetic analysis associated a missense DCLRE1C variant with V-gene and J-gene trimming of TCR beta chains, and an independent cohort replicated the association. According to a later genetic analysis, donors in an Asian-associated ancestry cluster had fewer N-insertions in productive TCRs than the approximately 650-donor mean. Most TCR sequences were seen in very few donors, while some public TCRs were found in many individuals. It was suggested by the authors that the approach could potentially be generalized to other disease states and immunological phenotypes. According to a later analysis, TCR association rates differed among HLA loci, with DRB1 alleles showing the most associated TCRs and HLA-C alleles showing the fewest. In vitro tests confirmed that a few of the cytomegalovirus-associated TCR beta chains recognize cytomegalovirus antigens. Only TCR beta chains were sequenced in this cohort, and the absence of alpha or paired-chain data limited detectable features. A group of highly shared sequence variants was considered likely to be a technical artifact of the sequencing pipeline. Roughly uniform sequencing depth across donors was assumed in presence/absence analyses, although this assumption may not hold. Because HLA typing was missing for some donors at each locus, association tests included only the typed subset. For the cohort, immune exposure information was limited to CMV serostatus. According to a later analysis, most CMV-associated TCR beta chains appeared to be HLA-restricted, and the HLA associations seemed to be driven largely by CMV exposure. Linkage disequilibrium might explain the correlated functional status among segregating V segments, but an unknown experimental factor could not be ruled out. A later analysis associated about 18,000 TCR beta sequences with specific HLA alleles at a false discovery rate of 0.05. A further reported finding was that TCR beta sequences accurately predicted the HLA-A and HLA-B alleles for most subjects in the first cohort. In both the original and validation cohorts, the classifier was reported to diagnose cytomegalovirus status with high specificity and sensitivity. In the study, around 150 TCR beta chains were listed as associated with cytomegalovirus. In a later analysis, HLA-associated TCR beta chains showed more clonal expansion and lower generation probabilities than non-associated chains that were equally common. In an earlier analysis of some 500 of the donors, most TCR beta V segments were observed in productive rearrangements about 90% or about 30% of the time, broadly matching IMGT annotations. When HLA alleles, especially DR and DQ, strongly co-occurred, attributing TCR associations to individual alleles was difficult. Because the 87-base-pair reads could not distinguish some IMGT-functional V segments, including TRBV6-2 and TRBV6-3, those segments were excluded. Because counts were too low, 15 or so rarely observed V segments, including chromosome 9 orphons, were excluded from the earlier analysis of about 500 of the donors.

Including the terminal cysteine and phenylalanine, the CDR3 comprises 17 residues. Just CDR3 DNA is preserved here, 51 bases in frame from base 1. From a lookup of the germline V gene, CDR1 and CDR2 are SGHDN and FVKESK. Trimmed from V: 4 bases; trimmed from J: 0 bases; junction bases lacking a gene match: 3. Libraries were built with the immunoSEQ multiplex PCR assay. For the multiplex PCR, a mixture combining 60 forward primers for TCR Vbeta segments and 13 reverse primers for TCR Jbeta segments was used. Amplification of the CDR3 region of rearranged TCR beta genes was performed with a multiplex PCR assay on genomic DNA. The Illumina HiSeq System was used to sequence the amplified TCR beta libraries as 87-base-pair reads. On the authors' methods: A later analysis counted some 74 million unique TCR beta chains across the 666 repertoires, and some 11 million of these chains were shared by at least two donors. Raw reads were error-corrected and collapsed into unique sequences with a nearest-neighbor algorithm that merged closely related sequences to remove PCR and sequencing errors. Alignment of CDR3 sequences to IMGT reference sequences was used to assign V, D and J gene segments. Each retained sequence needed at least a six-nucleotide match to both a V gene segment and a J gene segment. Rearrangements were called productive when the CDR3 lacked stop codons and stayed in frame with V and J; all others were non-productive. CDR3 was defined by IMGT convention, running from the second conserved V-encoded cysteine to the conserved J-encoded phenylalanine. The earlier analysis of a few hundred of the donors excluded any sequence lacking an unambiguous match to a single V gene segment. An earlier analysis of a few hundred of the donors classified V segments as functional when productive rearrangements were above 56.7% and as segregating when the standard deviation between donors was above 5%. A statistical classification framework was developed to diagnose cytomegalovirus status using the catalog of TCR beta chain sequences. A later analysis assigned V and J genes by comparing TCR nucleotide sequences with IMGT/GENE-DB human TR gene sequences. A later analysis assigned CDR3 sequences and most-parsimonious VDJ recombination scenarios with the TCRdist pipeline. In a later analysis, each TCR beta chain was defined by its CDR3 amino acid sequence together with its V-gene family, and reads lacking a unique V-gene family were excluded. To address suspected cross-contamination and a sequencing artifact, a later analysis removed 592 highly shared, low-generation-probability nucleotide sequences. For each public chain, a later analysis derived a clonal expansion index from normalized ranks of inferred template counts within each repertoire. In a later analysis, generation probabilities were computed with a VDJ recombination model fitted to out-of-frame rearrangements, and the resulting probabilities were checked against IGoR. In a later analysis, TCR-TCR, TCR-HLA and TCR-CMV co-occurrence was scored with hypergeometric tests, and a repertoire-size bias correction was applied to TCR pairs. False discovery rates were estimated in a later analysis by permuting HLA or CMV assignments 20 times. In a later analysis, co-occurring TCRs were grouped using DBSCAN, and TCRdist sequence similarity was added for clustering within HLA-allele-positive subsets. Repertoires with fewer than 30,000 or more than 120,000 public chains, plus five repertoires with anomalous nucleotide sharing, were excluded from co-occurrence clustering. Sourced from immuneACCESS, this table was stored by TCRdb with only in-frame sequences that have V and J called. A share of the clones is absent; for the studies checked, an unresolved V gene accounts for under half, and the remainder has no known explanation. That table gives V, J and clone size, and the DNA gave D and trimming. The sample table contains some 70,000 clones; only one count was recorded for 55% to 65% of them. About 2.9% of the sample is held by the ten biggest clonotypes.

The sequence is built from TRBV14 and TRBJ2-1, with 13 middle bases fitting TRBD2. The sequence came from a woman in her 50s in good health and CMV-seronegative. The sample was PBMCs. The DNA sequence is TGTGCCAGCAGCCGGACTAGCGGGAGCCTCTCCTACAATGAGCAGTTCTTC. Its protein is CASSRTSGSLSYNEQFF.